This T cell receptor beta chain was documented in a study of OX40 agonist ivuxolimab in advanced cancers. Concerning the study at large: Ivuxolimab was a fully human IgG2 agonistic monoclonal antibody targeting the costimulatory receptor OX40 (CD134). Among the approximately 50 dose-escalation patients, around 19 had hepatocellular carcinoma, 15 or so melanoma, 9 renal cell carcinoma and 9 head and neck cancer. Partial responses occurred in three dose-escalation patients, of whom one had hepatocellular carcinoma and two had cutaneous melanoma. Patients were allowed to have had prior anti-PD-1, anti-PD-L1 or anti-CTLA-4 therapy, and approximately 43% of the dose-escalation patients had previously received checkpoint inhibitors. Peripheral TCRbeta sequencing was intended to test whether TCR sequence diversity was altered and clonal T-cell expansion was caused by ivuxolimab. The paper describes the monotherapy dose-escalation part (N = 52 patients) of the phase I trial of ivuxolimab. In the dose-escalation cohort, 82.7% of patients were male, and the mean age was around 65 years with a range of roughly 23 to 90. Intravenous ivuxolimab was administered to patients every 2 weeks at six dose levels: 0.01, 0.1, 0.3, 1.5, 3 and 10 mg/kg.

With respect to this clone: It lacks a known antigen. Per-base quality was not reported, and no clone a single base away is much larger than it.

Including cysteine and phenylalanine, the CDR3 has 15 amino acids. Only the CDR3 DNA stays, 45 bases, in frame from base 1. Germline trimming: 5 bases from V, 6 bases from J; junction bases outside gene matches: 8. Looking up the germline V gene yields CDR1 MDHEN and CDR2 SYDVKM. What the research found in general, with its limitations: After ivuxolimab, expanded clones were on average more numerous among CD8+ T cells than among CD4+ T cells. At doses from 0.1 to 3.0 mg/kg, clonal expansion was seen in both CD4+ and CD8+ blood T cells between baseline and week 6. The antigen specificity of the peripheral T cells that underwent clonal expansion was not determined. Low levels of normalized T-cell clonal expansion were also shown by some nonresponding patients. In partial responders in the 0.1-3.0 mg/kg groups, normalized peripheral clonal expansion was found to be among the lowest, especially among CD8+ T cells.

To sequence the TCRbeta CDR3 region, genomic DNA was isolated from the sorted cells. The immunoSEQ Assay was used to sequence the TCRbeta CDR3 regions. In its TCRdb copy, this immuneACCESS table keeps in-frame sequences only and misses some clones. Where compared with another copy, unresolved V genes explain less than half of these, and the others have no known cause. The sample records about 38,000 clones, roughly 80% of which are singletons. The ten largest clones capture 12% of the sample. Patients with autoimmune disease history or receiving systemic immunosuppression were excluded from the trial. In every dose cohort, peripheral blood was drawn for TCR sequencing at baseline, cycle 4 day 1, and cycle 7 day 1. The samples were taken from a phase I, first-in-human, multicenter, open-label dose-escalation trial of ivuxolimab. Adults with locally advanced or metastatic melanoma, renal cell, hepatocellular, or head and neck squamous cell carcinoma were enrolled in the trial. Before TCR sequencing, CD4+ T cells and CD8+ T cells were sorted from peripheral blood as separate populations.

This sequence uses TRBV28 and TRBJ2-1, and TRBD1 aligns with 9 junction nucleotides. The sequence was collected from an adult with an advanced solid tumor such as melanoma, head and neck, liver or kidney cancer. The input for sequencing was CD4+ or CD8+ T cells sorted from blood, taken in a trial of the OX40 agonist ivuxolimab. This receptor has the CDR3 CASSGWDRAINEQFF. At the DNA level, the sequence is TGTGCCAGCAGTGGGTGGGACAGGGCGATCAATGAGCAGTTCTTC.